The 9 T cell receptor beta chains presented below share a single source sample, sequenced in a study of regulatory T cells in long-lasting Graves disease. The time point is: persistent/refractory GD, antithyroid drugs over 5 years with positive TRAb. Researchers made the TCR library from RNA that was extracted from PBMCs. HTBI primers from iRepertoire and Arm-PCR of CDR3 regions yielded the TCR beta libraries. TCRdb re-analysed the multiplex PCR reads in MiXCR, keeping a single row per CDR3 protein. The sample includes 400,000 to 500,000 distinct CDR3 sequences, 20% seen only once; the top ten take less than 9%. The material was peripheral blood mononuclear cells (PBMCs), obtained when the disease was refractory, from a patient treated with antithyroid drugs. The receptors shown here come from a female donor with Graves disease.

Many counts were recorded for this clonotype. The genes are TRBV2 and TRBJ1-1; 8 bases align to TRBD1. V lost 6 bases to trimming and J lost 7 bases; unmatched junction nucleotides: 7. There are 13 residues in the CDR3. Germline CDR1 and CDR2: SNHLY and FYNNEI. CDR3 sequence reads: CASRGQGIVEAFF. The CDR3 coding sequence is TGTGCCAGCAGAGGACAGGGAATTGTTGAAGCTTTCTTT.

The J gene is TRBJ1-1, the V gene TRBV7-9; D gene ambiguous. V was clipped by 0 bases and J by 0 bases, with 8 bases between them. CDR1 and CDR2 (germline): SEHNR, FQNEAQ (reference sequence). This CDR3 has 15 amino acids. This chain's CDR3 is CASSLARGLNTEAFF. The CDR3 nucleotides are TGTGCCAGCAGCTTAGCTCGGGGTTTGAACACTGAAGCTTTCTTT.

V usage is TRBV19 and J usage is TRBJ2-2; TRBD1 or TRBD2 may be the D gene (5 bases each). V lost 4 bases, J lost 6 bases, and 9 bases lay in between. Germline lookup yields CDR1 LNHDA and CDR2 SQIVND (reference sequence). This CDR3 region has 13 residues. CDR3 region: CASSTGPAGELFF. The CDR3 bases are TGTGCCAGTAGTACGGGACCTGCCGGGGAGCTGTTTTTT.

This clonotype was counted many times. The V call is TRBV12-3 or TRBV12-4, the J call TRBJ1-1, with a tentative D call TRBD1 (5 bases). The V end was cut by 7 bases, the J end by 1 base, with 13 bases between. This CDR3 is built from 14 residues. The chain's CDR3 is CASTLGTANTEAFF. Here the CDR3 DNA reads TGTGCCAGCACCCTCGGGACGGCGAACACTGAAGCTTTCTTT.

This clonotype appeared many times. The chain combines TRBV6-1 with TRBJ1-5; 7 nucleotides match TRBD1. The V and J ends lost 6 bases and 5 bases, in that order; junction bases with no gene match: 16. Germline lookup yields CDR1 MNHNS and CDR2 SASEGT. The CDR3 has 17 residues. The CDR3 DNA reads as TGTGCCAGCAGCACACTTGCAGGCAGGGGGTTCGATCAGCCCCAGCATTTT. This gives the protein CASSTLAGRGFDQPQHF.

The rearrangement links TRBV28 to TRBJ1-2; the D gene is possibly TRBD1 (5 bases). The CDR3 is 11 amino acids. The germline CDR1 and CDR2 sequences are MDHEN and SYDVKM. Trimming pared 5 bases from V and 8 bases from J, leaving 9 bases between. The CDR3 DNA is TGTGCCAGCAGTGGAGGGGACGGCTACACCTTC. Its translation: CASSGGDGYTF.

This clonotype was seen at least ten times. V and J are TRBV3-1 and TRBJ1-1; D is undetermined. Germline V gene sequence: CDR1 LGHDT, CDR2 YNNKEL (reference sequence). Trimming removed 2 bases at V and 1 base at J, with 5 bases between. The CDR3 sequence is 13 residues long. Here the CDR3 reads CASSQLWNTEAFF. The CDR3 DNA is TGTGCCAGCAGCCAATTGTGGAACACTGAAGCTTTCTTT.

This clonotype was seen more than once but under ten times. The chain carries TRBV7-2 and TRBJ2-7; possibly TRBD1 or TRBD2 for D (5 bases each). The CDR3 extends over 16 amino acids. Trimming pared 4 bases from V and 0 bases from J, leaving 16 bases between. Germline values: CDR1 SGHTA, CDR2 FQGNSA. CDR3 coding DNA: TGTGCCAGCAGCTCCCGGGGCCCCTGGATCTCCTACGAGCAGTACTTC. Translating it yields CASSSRGPWISYEQYF. The full variable domain, its missing parts supplied by reference TRBV7-2 and TRBJ2-7, is GAGVSQSPSNKVTEKGKDVELRCDPISGHTALYWYRQSLGQGLEFLIYFQGNSAPDKSGLPSDRFSAERTGGSVSTLTIQRTQQEDSAVYLCASSSRGPWISYEQYFGPGTRLTVT.

The chain carries TRBV6-5 and TRBJ1-2; possible D gene TRBD1, 5 bases. Trimming removed 2 bases at V and 1 base at J, with 20 bases between. The CDR3 spans 18 residues. Germline assignment: CDR1 MNHEY and CDR2 SVGAGI. CDR3 protein: CASSYVVAGPNDNYGYTF. The DNA for the CDR3 is TGTGCCAGCAGTTACGTCGTGGCAGGGCCCAATGATAACTATGGCTACACCTTC.